This T cell receptor (beta chain) derives from a study of read filtering for tumor transcriptome and immune sequencing. Germline CDR1 MNHEY, CDR2 SMNVEV (reference sequence). This CDR3 comprises 12 residues. With V trimmed by 5 bases and J by 11 bases, 5 bases remained unmatched. On this clonotype: This may be a read error: a much more frequent sequence differs by one nucleotide.

From roughly 390 ng of RNA, a library with molecular barcoded alpha/delta and beta/gamma adaptors was made. TCRdb reprocessed the reads via MiXCR and lists one record per CDR3 protein. Of about 30,000 distinct CDR3 sequences in the sample, about a fifth were seen once. The V gene is TRBV27, the J gene TRBJ1-5; 8 bases match TRBD1. The sequenced sample consisted of a population of CD138-negative cells sorted from bone marrow. This TCR derives from a donor over 35 with multiple myeloma. In DNA, the CDR3 is TGTGCCAGCAGTCCCCGGACAGGGACCCAGCATTTT. Its translation is CASSPRTGTQHF.